The 12 T cell receptor beta chains below come from one sample, sequenced in a study of cytomegalovirus exposure and HLA in healthy donors. The PCR made use of 60 Vbeta and 13 Jbeta primers. Generated by immunoSEQ multiplex PCR, the TCRdb table keeps only in-frame clones and is missing some. The sample lists about 140,000 clones, 85% to 90% seen once, with around 5.5% in the top ten. The sequencing sample was made of PBMCs. All receptors come from a woman aged 25 to 39 in good health and CMV-seronegative.

The V and J genes are TRBV30 and TRBJ1-2, with TRBD1 matching 7 bases. V gave up 0 bases and J gave up 5 bases; unmatched junction bases: 3. The germline CDR1 and CDR2 sequences are GTSNPN and SVGIG (reference sequence). The CDR3 runs 13 residues. The CDR3 DNA sequence: TGTGCCTGGAGTGTGGGACAGAAATATGGCTACACCTTC. This gives the protein CAWSVGQKYGYTF.

The V and J genes are TRBV7-9 and TRBJ1-2; TRBD1 might be the D (6 bases). The germline V gene encodes CDR1 SEHNR and CDR2 FQNEAQ (reference sequence). Trimming shortened V by 4 bases and J by 0 bases, and 21 bases separated the two germline ends. The CDR3 is 18 residues long. DNA of the CDR3: TGTGCCAGCAGCTATCTGGAAAGGGGGATGGGTCCTAACTATGGCTACACCTTC. As protein: CASSYLERGMGPNYGYTF.

The J gene is TRBJ2-7, the V gene TRBV11-2, with D perhaps matching TRBD2 (7 bases). This CDR3 contains 14 residues. Germline V gene sequence: CDR1 SGHAT, CDR2 FQNNGV. The V end was cut by 5 bases, the J end by 6 bases, with 17 bases between. The CDR3 DNA sequence: TGTGCCAGCAGCCTTGGGGGGGGCCGAGGCGAGCAGTACTTC. Translating gives CASSLGGGRGEQYF. The variable domain in full, with the rest retrieved from reference TRBV11-2 and TRBJ2-7, is EAGVAQSPRYKIIEKRQSVAFWCNPISGHATLYWYQQILGQGPKLLIQFQNNGVVDDSQLPKDRFSAERLKGVDSTLKIQPAKLEDSAVYLCASSLGGGRGEQYFGPGTRLTVT.

The chain has TRBV27 and TRBJ1-5; the D gene is possibly TRBD1 (5 bases). With 2 bases removed from V and 6 bases from J, the gap between germline ends came to 11 bases. In germline, CDR1 is MNHEY, CDR2 SMNVEV (reference sequence). This CDR3 contains 14 residues. In DNA form, the CDR3 reads TGTGCCAGCAGTTTAACGGGGGGAGCTCAGCCCCAGCATTTT. This encodes CASSLTGGAQPQHF.

The chain links TRBV5-1 to TRBJ1-4; D perhaps matches TRBD1 (5 bases). V shed 4 bases and J shed 7 bases, with 17 bases lying between them. Per the germline V gene, CDR1 is SGHRS and CDR2 is YFSETQ. This CDR3 has 15 amino acids. The CDR3 loop is CASSALDYGGEKLFF. For the CDR3, the DNA is TGCGCCAGCAGCGCGCTGGATTACGGGGGTGAAAAACTGTTTTTT.

The gene calls are TRBV19 and TRBJ2-7; 8 nucleotides agree with TRBD1. V gave up 4 bases and J gave up 3 bases; unmatched junction bases: 5. Per the germline V gene, CDR1 is LNHDA and CDR2 is SQIVND (reference sequence). This CDR3 has 14 amino acids. Written as DNA, the CDR3 is TGTGCCAGTAGTAAAGGACAGGGAAACTACGAGCAGTACTTC. Its protein is CASSKGQGNYEQYF.

The chain uses TRBV18 and TRBJ1-1, with a weak D call TRBD1 (6 bases). The germline gives CDR1 KGHSH, CDR2 LQKENI. Trimming removed 6 bases from V and 7 bases from J, with 12 bases in between. This CDR3 is 12 amino acids long. The CDR3 nucleotides are TGTGCCAGCTCCGTGGGACACTTTGAAGCTTTCTTT. Encoded protein: CASSVGHFEAFF.

The chain uses TRBV5-4 and TRBJ2-1; TRBD1 aligns across 7 bases. V lost 1 base and J lost 8; bases outside the gene matches: 9. This CDR3 comprises 15 residues. The V gene's germline CDR1 is SGHNT and CDR2 YYREEE (reference sequence). Here the CDR3 reads CASSLPQGVKDEQFF. CDR3 nucleotide sequence: TGTGCCAGCAGCTTGCCCCAGGGGGTTAAAGATGAGCAGTTCTTC. The full variable domain, rest sourced from reference TRBV5-4 and TRBJ2-1, is ETGVTQSPTHLIKTRGQQVTLRCSSQSGHNTVSWYQQALGQGPQFIFQYYREEENGRGNFPPRFSGLQFPNYSSELNVNALELDDSALYLCASSLPQGVKDEQFFGPGTRLTVL.

V gene TRBV4-3 combines with J gene TRBJ2-7, with a weak D call TRBD1 (6 bases). CDR3 length equals 17 residues. Trimming shortened V by 0 bases and J by 0 bases, and 15 bases separated the two germline ends. CDR1 is LGHNA, CDR2 YSLEER, per germline. The CDR3 DNA sequence: TGCGCCAGCAGCCAAGACCACCGGACAGATTTCTCCTACGAGCAGTACTTC. This sequence encodes CASSQDHRTDFSYEQYF.

The J gene is TRBJ1-1, the V gene TRBV2, with a possible D match to TRBD1 (5 bases). Germline lookup yields CDR1 SNHLY and CDR2 FYNNEI. The CDR3 runs 12 residues. V shed 11 bases and J shed 4 bases, with 14 bases lying between them. The CDR3 DNA reads as TGTGCCGGAGGGACGGGGAGCACTGAAGCTTTCTTT. Encoded protein: CAGGTGSTEAFF.

The chain uses TRBV19 and TRBJ2-3; tentatively, D is TRBD2 (7 bases). Germline V CDR1 and CDR2: LNHDA, SQIVND (reference sequence). CDR3 length: 21 amino acids. Trimming took 6 bases from V and 6 from J, leaving 37 bases between them. This CDR3 is CASSPDGGRNLRLSRGDTQYF. CDR3 nucleotides: TGTGCCAGTAGCCCGGACGGGGGGCGGAATTTAAGGTTGAGCCGTGGTGATACGCAGTATTTT.

This sequence joins TRBV7-8 and TRBJ1-1; perhaps TRBD1 as D (5 bases). Trimming pared 6 bases from V and 5 bases from J, leaving 19 bases between. This CDR3 contains 15 residues. The V gene's germline CDR1 is SGHVS and CDR2 FQNEAQ. The CDR3 region is CASRNLRPGVTEAFF. The CDR3 region has the DNA TGTGCCAGCAGAAACCTTCGACCGGGGGTAACTGAAGCTTTCTTT. Drawing the rest from reference TRBV7-8 and TRBJ1-1, the complete variable domain is GAGVSQSPRYKVAKRGQDVALRCDPISGHVSLFWYQQALGQGPEFLTYFQNEAQLDKSGLPSDRFFAERPEGSVSTLKIQRTQQEDSAVYLCASRNLRPGVTEAFFGQGTRLTVV.